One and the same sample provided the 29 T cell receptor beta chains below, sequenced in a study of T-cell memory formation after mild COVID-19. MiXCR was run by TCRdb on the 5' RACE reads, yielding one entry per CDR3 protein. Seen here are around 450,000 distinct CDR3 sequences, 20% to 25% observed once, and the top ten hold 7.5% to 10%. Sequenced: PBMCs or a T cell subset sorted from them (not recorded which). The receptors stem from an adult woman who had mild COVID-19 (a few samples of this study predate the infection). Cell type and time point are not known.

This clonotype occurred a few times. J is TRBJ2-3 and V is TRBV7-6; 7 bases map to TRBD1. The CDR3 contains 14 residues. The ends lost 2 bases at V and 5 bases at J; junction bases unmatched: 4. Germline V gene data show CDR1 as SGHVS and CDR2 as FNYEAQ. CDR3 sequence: CASSLRGGGDTQYF. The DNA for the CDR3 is TGTGCCAGCAGCTTAAGAGGGGGCGGAGATACGCAGTATTTT.

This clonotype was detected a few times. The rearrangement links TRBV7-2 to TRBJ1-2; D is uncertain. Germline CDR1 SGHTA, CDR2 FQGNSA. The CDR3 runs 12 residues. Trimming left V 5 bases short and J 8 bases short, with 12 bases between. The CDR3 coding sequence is TGTGCCAGCAGCCCCTGGAGTACAGGCTACACCTTC. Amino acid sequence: CASSPWSTGYTF.

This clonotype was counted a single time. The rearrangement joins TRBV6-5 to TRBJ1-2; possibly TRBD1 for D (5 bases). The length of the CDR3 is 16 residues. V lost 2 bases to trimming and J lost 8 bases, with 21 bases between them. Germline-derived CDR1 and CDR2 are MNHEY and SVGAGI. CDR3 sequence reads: CASSYDPGAGSQGYTF. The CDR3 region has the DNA TGTGCCAGCAGTTACGACCCCGGGGCAGGGAGTCAAGGCTACACCTTC.

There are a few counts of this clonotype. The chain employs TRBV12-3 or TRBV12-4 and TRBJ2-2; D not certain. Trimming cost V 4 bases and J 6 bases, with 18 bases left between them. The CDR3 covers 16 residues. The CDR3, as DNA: TGTGCCAGCAGTTCCCTGACCCGACCTGGGGCCGGGGAGCTGTTTTTT. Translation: CASSSLTRPGAGELFF.

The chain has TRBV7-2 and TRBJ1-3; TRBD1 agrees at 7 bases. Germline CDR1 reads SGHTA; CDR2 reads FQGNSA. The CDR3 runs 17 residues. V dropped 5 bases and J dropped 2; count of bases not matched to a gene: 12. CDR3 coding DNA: TGTGCCAGCAGCCCGCGGACAGGTCAATTCACTGGAAACACCATATATTTT. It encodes CASSPRTGQFTGNTIYF.

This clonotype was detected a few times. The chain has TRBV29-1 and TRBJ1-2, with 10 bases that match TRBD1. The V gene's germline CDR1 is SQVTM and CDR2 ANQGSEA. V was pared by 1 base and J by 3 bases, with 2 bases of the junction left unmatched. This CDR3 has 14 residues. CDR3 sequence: CSVEGGQGDYGYTF. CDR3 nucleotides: TGCAGCGTTGAAGGCGGACAGGGGGACTATGGCTACACCTTC.

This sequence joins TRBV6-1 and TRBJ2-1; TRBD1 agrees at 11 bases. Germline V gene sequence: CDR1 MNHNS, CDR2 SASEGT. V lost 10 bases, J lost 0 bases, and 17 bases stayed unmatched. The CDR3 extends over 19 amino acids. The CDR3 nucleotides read TGTGCCACCCTCGGTTACGGACAGGGGGCGAGAGGCTCCTACAATGAGCAGTTCTTC. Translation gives CATLGYGQGARGSYNEQFF.

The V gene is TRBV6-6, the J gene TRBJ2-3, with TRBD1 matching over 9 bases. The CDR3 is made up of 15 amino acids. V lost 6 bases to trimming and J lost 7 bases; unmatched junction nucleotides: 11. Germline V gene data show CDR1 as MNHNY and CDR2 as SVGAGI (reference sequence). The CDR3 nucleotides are TGTGCCAGCAGGACACTTGGGACAGGGCCAAATACGCAGTATTTT. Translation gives CASRTLGTGPNTQYF.

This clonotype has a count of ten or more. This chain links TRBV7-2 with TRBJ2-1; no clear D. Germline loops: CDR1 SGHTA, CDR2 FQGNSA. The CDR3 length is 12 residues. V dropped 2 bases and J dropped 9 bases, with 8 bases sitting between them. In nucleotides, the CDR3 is TGTGCCAGCAGCTTAAGAGTCAGTGAGCAGTTCTTC. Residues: CASSLRVSEQFF.

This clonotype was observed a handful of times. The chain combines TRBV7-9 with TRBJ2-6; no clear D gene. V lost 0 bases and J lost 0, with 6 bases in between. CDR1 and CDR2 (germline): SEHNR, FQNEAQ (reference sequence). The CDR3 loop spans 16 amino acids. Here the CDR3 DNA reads TGTGCCAGCAGCTTAGCTTCCGTCTCTGGGGCCAACGTCCTGACTTTC. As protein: CASSLASVSGANVLTF.

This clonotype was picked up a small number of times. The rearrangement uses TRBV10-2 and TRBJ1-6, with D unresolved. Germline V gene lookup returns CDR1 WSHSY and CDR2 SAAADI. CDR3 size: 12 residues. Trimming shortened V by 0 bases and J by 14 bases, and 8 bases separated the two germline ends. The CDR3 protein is CASSESYSALHF. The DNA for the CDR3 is TGCGCCAGCAGTGAGTCCTATTCGGCCCTCCACTTT.

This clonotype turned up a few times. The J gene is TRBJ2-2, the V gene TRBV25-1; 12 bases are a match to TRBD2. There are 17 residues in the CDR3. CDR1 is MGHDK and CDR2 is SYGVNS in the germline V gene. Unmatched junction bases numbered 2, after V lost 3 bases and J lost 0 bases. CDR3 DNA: TGTGCCAGCAGTGACCCTAGCGGGAGGGCGAACACCGGGGAGCTGTTTTTT. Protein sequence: CASSDPSGRANTGELFF.

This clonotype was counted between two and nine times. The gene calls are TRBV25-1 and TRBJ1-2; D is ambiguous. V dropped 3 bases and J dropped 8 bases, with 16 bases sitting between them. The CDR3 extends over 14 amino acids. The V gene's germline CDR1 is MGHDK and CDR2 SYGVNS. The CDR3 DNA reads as TGTGCCAGCAGTGATTCCCCGTCGGCAGGCGGCTACACCTTC. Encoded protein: CASSDSPSAGGYTF.

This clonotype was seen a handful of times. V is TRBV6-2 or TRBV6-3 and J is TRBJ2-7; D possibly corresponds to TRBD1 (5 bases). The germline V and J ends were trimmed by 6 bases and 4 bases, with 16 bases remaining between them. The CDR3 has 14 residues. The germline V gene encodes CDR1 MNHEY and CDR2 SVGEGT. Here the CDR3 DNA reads TGTGCCAGCAGAGCGCCAGGGAAGGGATACGAGCAGTACTTC. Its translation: CASRAPGKGYEQYF.

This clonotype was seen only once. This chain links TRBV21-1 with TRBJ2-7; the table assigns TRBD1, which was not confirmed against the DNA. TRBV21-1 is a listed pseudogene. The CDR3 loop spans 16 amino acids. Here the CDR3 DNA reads TGTGCCAGCAGCAAAGGAGTAGGGGGTAAGACCTACGAGCAGTACTTC. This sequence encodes CASSKGVGGKTYEQYF.

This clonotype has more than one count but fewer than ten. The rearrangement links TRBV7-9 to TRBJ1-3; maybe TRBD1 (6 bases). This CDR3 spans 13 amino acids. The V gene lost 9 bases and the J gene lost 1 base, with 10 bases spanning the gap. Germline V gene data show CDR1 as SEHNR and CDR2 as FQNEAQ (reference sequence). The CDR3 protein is CASADSSGNTIYF. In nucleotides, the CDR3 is TGTGCCAGTGCGGACAGTTCTGGAAACACCATATATTTT.

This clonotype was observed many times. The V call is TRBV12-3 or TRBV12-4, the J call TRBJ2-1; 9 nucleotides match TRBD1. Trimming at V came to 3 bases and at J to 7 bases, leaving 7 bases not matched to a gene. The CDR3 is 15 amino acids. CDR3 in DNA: TGTGCCAGCAGTTTTGTGGGGACAGGGTCTAATGAGCAGTTCTTC. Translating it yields CASSFVGTGSNEQFF.

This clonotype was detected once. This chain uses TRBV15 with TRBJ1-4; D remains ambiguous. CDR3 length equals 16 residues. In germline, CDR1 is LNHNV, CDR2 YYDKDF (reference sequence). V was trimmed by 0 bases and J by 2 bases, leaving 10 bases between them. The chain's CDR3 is CATSREVKVTNEKLFF. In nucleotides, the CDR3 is TGTGCCACCAGCAGAGAGGTGAAGGTGACTAATGAAAAACTGTTTTTT.

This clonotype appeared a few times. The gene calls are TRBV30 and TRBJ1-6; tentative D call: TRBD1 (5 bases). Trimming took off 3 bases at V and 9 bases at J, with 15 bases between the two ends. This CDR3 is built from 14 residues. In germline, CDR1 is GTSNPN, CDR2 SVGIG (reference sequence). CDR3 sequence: CAWSPGTGGSPLHF. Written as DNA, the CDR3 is TGTGCCTGGAGCCCCGGGACGGGCGGTTCACCCCTCCACTTT.

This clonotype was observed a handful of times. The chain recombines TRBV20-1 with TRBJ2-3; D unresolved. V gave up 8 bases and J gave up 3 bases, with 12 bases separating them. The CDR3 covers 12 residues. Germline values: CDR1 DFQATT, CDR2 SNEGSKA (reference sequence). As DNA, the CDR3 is TGCAGTTACCCCTTGGGGACAGATACGCAGTATTTT. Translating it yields CSYPLGTDTQYF.

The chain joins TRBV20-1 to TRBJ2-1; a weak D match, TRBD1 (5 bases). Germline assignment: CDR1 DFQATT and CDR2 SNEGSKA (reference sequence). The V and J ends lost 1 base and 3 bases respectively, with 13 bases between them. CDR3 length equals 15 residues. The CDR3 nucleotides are TGCAGTGCTAGAGGTGGACAAGCCCTCTACAATGAGCAGTTCTTC. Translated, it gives CSARGGQALYNEQFF.

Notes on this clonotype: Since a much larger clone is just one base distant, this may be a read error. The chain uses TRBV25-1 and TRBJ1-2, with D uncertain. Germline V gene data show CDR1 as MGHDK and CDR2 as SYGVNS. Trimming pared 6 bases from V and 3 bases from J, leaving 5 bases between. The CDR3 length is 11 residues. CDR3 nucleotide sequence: TGTGCCAGCAGCAAAGACTATGGCTACACCTTC. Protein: CASSKDYGYTF.

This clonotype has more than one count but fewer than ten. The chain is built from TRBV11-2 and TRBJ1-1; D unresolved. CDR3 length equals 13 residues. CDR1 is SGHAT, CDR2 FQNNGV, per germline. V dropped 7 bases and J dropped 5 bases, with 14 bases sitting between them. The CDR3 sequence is CASIKIGGTEAFF. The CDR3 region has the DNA TGTGCCAGCATCAAAATCGGAGGAACTGAAGCTTTCTTT.

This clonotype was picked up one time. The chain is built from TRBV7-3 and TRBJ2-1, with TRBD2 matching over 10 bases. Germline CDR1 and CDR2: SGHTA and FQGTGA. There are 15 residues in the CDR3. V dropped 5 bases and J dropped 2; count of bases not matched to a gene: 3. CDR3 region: CASSDGTSAYNEQFF. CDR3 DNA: TGTGCCAGCAGCGATGGGACTAGCGCCTACAATGAGCAGTTCTTC.

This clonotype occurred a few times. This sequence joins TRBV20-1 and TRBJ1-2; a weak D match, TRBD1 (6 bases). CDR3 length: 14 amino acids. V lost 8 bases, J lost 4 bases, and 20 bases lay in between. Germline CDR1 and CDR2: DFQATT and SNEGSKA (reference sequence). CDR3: CSRPGAASGYGYTF. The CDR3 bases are TGCAGTCGCCCAGGGGCGGCCTCTGGCTATGGCTACACCTTC.

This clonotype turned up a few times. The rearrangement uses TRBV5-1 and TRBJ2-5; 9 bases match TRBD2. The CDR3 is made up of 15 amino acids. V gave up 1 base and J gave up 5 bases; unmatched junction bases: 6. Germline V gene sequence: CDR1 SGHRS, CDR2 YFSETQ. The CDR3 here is CASSLKAGGVETQYF. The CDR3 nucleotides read TGCGCCAGCAGCTTGAAAGCGGGGGGAGTGGAGACCCAGTACTTC.

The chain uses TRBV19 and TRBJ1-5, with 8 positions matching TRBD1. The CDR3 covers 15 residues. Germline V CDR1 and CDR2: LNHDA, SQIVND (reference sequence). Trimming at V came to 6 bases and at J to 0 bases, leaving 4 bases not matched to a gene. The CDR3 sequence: CASSGTGISNQPQHF. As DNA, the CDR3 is TGTGCCAGTAGCGGGACAGGTATTAGCAATCAGCCCCAGCATTTT. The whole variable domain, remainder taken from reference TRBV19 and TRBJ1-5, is DGGITQSPKYLFRKEGQNVTLSCEQNLNHDAMYWYRQDPGQGLRLIYYSQIVNDFQKGDIAEGYSVSREKKESFPLTVTSAQKNPTAFYLCASSGTGISNQPQHFGDGTRLSIL.

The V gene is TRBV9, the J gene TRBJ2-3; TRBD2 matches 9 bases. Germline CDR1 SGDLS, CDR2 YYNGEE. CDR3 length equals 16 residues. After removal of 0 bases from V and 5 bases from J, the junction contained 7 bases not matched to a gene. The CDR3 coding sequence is TGTGCCAGCAGCGTAGAAGCGGGGGGCGTAGGAGATACGCAGTATTTT. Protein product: CASSVEAGGVGDTQYF. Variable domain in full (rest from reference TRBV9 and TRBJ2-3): DSGVTQTPKHLITATGQRVTLRCSPRSGDLSVYWYQQSLDQGLQFLIQYYNGEERAKGNILERFSAQQFPDLHSELNLSSLELGDSALYFCASSVEAGGVGDTQYFGPGTRLTVL.

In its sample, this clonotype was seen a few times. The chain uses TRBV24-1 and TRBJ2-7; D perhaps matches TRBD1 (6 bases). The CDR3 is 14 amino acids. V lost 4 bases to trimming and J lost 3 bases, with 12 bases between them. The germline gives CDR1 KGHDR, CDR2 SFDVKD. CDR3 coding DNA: TGTGCCACCAGTGACCCGGGACACGGCTACGAGCAGTACTTC. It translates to CATSDPGHGYEQYF.